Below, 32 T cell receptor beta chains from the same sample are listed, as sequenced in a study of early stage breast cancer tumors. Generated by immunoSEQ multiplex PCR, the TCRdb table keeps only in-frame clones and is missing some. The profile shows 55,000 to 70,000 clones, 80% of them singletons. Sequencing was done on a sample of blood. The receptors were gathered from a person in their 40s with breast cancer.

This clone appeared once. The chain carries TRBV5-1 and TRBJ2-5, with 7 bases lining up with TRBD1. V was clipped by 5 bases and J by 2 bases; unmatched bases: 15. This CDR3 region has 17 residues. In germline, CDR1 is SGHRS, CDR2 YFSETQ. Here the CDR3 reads CASSSGTVRPSQETQYF. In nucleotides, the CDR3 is TGCGCCAGCAGTTCCGGGACAGTAAGACCCTCACAAGAGACCCAGTACTTC.

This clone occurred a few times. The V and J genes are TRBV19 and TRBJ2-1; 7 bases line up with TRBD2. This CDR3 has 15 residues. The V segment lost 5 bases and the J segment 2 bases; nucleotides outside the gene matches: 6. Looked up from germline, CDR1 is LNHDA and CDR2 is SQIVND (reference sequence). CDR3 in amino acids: CASSPSSGTYNEQFF. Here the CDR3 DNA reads TGTGCCAGTAGTCCCTCTAGCGGAACCTACAATGAGCAGTTCTTC.

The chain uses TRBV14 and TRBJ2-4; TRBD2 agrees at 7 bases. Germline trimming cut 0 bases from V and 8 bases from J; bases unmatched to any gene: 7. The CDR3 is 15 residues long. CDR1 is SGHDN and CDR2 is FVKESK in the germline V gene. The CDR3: CASSQDRRERDIQYF. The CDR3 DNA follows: TGTGCCAGCAGCCAAGACCGGCGGGAGAGAGACATTCAGTACTTC. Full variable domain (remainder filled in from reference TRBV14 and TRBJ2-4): EAGVTQFPSHSVIEKGQTVTLRCDPISGHDNLYWYRRVMGKEIKFLLHFVKESKQDESGMPNNRFLAERTGGTYSTLKVQPAELEDSGVYFCASSQDRRERDIQYFGAGTRLSVL.

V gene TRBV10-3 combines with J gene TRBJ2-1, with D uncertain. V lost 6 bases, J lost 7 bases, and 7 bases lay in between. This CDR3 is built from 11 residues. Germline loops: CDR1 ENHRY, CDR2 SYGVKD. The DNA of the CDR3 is TGTGCCATCAGCAATTCGAATGAGCAGTTCTTC. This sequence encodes CAISNSNEQFF.

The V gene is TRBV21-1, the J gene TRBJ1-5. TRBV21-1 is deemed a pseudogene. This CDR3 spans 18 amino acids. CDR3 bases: TGTGCCAGCAGGCCGATAGGGACCTTCGGACGGGTGAATCAGCCCCAGCATTTT. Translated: CASRPIGTFGRVNQPQHF.

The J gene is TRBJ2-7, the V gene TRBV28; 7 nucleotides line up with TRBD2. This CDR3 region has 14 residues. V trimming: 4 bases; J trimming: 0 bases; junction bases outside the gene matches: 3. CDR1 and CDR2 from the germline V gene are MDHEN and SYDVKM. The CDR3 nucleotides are TGTGCCAGCAGTTCAGCGGGACCCTCCTACGAGCAGTACTTC. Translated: CASSSAGPSYEQYF.

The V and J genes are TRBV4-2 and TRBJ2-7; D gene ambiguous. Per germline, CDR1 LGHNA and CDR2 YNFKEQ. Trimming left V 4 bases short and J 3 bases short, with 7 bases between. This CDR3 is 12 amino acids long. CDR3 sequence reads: CASSPNGYEQYF. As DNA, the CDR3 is TGTGCCAGCAGCCCCAACGGCTACGAGCAGTACTTC.

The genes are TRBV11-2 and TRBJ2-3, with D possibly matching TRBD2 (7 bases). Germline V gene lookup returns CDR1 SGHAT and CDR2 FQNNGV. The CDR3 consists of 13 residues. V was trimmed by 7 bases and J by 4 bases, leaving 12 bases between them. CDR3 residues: CASKRGGADTQYF. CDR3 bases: TGTGCCAGCAAACGAGGGGGGGCAGATACGCAGTATTTT.

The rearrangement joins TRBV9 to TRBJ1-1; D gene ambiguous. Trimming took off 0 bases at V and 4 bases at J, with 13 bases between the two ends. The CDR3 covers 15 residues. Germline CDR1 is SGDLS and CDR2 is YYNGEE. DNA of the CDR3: TGTGCCAGCAGCGTAGATTCCTCTTGGCCCACTGAAGCTTTCTTT. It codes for CASSVDSSWPTEAFF. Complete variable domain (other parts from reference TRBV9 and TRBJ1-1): DSGVTQTPKHLITATGQRVTLRCSPRSGDLSVYWYQQSLDQGLQFLIQYYNGEERAKGNILERFSAQQFPDLHSELNLSSLELGDSALYFCASSVDSSWPTEAFFGQGTRLTVV.

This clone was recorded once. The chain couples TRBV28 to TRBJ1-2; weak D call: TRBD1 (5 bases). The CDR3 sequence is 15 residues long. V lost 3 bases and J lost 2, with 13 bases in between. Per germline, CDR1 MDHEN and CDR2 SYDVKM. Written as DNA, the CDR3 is TGTGCCAGCAGTTTTAGGCCAGCAGGGAACTATGGCTACACCTTC. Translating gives CASSFRPAGNYGYTF.

CDR3 amino acids: CASSQGLAGGIDTQYF. The CDR3 bases are TGCGCCAGCAGCCAAGGACTAGCGGGAGGGATAGATACGCAGTATTTT. The V gene is TRBV4-1, the J gene TRBJ2-3, with 14 positions matching TRBD2. Looked up from germline, CDR1 is MGHRA and CDR2 is YSYEKL. The CDR3 extends over 16 amino acids. With V trimmed by 1 base and J by 5 bases, 2 bases remained unmatched.

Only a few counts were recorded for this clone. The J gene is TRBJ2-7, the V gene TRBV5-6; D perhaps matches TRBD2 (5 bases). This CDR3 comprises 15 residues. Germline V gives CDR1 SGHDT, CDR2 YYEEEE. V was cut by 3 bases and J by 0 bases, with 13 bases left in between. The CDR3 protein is CASSSRTVLSYEQYF. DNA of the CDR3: TGTGCCAGCAGCTCGCGGACTGTCCTCTCCTACGAGCAGTACTTC.

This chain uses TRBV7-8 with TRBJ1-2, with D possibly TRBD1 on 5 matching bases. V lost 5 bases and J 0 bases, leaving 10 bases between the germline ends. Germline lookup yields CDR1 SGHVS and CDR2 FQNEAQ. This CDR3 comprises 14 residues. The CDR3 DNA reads TGTGCCAGCAGCCCCGTGGGGCCTAACTATGGCTACACCTTC. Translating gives CASSPVGPNYGYTF.

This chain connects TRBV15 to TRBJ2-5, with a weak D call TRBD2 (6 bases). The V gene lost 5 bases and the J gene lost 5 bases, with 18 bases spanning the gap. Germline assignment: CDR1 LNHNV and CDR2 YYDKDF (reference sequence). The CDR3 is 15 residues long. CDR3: CATSSRGAGRETQYF. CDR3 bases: TGTGCCACCAGCTCCCGAGGGGCGGGGCGGGAGACCCAGTACTTC.

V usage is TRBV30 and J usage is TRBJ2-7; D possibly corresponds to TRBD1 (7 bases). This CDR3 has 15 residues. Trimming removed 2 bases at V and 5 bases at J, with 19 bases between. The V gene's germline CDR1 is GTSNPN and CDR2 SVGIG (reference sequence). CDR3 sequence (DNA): TGTGCCTGGAGTACAGGGCCAGGGGGGACCAACGAGCAGTACTTC. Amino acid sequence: CAWSTGPGGTNEQYF.

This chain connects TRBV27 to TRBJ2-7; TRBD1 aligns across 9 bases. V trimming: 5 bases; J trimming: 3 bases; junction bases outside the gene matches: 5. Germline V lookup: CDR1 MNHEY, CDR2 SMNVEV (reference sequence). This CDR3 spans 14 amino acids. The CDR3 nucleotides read TGTGCCAGCAGTCCCCGGGACAGGGTCTACGAGCAGTACTTC. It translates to CASSPRDRVYEQYF.

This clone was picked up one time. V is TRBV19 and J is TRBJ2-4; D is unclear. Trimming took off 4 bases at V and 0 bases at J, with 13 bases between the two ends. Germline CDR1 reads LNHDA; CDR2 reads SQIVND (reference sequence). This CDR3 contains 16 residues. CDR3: CASSTYLDLAKNIQYF. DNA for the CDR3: TGTGCCAGTAGTACGTACTTGGACCTAGCCAAAAACATTCAGTACTTC.

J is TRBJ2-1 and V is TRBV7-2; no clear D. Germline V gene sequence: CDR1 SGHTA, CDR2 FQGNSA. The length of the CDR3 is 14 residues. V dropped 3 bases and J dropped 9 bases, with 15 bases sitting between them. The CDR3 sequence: CASSFELGFSEQFF. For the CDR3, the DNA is TGTGCCAGCAGCTTCGAGCTAGGGTTTAGTGAGCAGTTCTTC.

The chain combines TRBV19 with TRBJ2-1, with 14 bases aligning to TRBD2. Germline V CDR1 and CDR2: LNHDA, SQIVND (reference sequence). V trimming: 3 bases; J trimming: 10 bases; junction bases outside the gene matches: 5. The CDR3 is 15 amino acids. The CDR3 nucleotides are TGTGCCAGTAGTATTGGGACTAGCGGGAGTGGCGAGCAGTTCTTC. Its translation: CASSIGTSGSGEQFF.

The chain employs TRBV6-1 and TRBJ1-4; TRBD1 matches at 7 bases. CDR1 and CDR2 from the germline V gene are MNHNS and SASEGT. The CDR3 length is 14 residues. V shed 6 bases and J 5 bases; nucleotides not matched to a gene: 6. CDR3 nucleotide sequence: TGTGCCAGCAGACAGCCGGGACAGAATGAAAAACTGTTTTTT. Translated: CASRQPGQNEKLFF.

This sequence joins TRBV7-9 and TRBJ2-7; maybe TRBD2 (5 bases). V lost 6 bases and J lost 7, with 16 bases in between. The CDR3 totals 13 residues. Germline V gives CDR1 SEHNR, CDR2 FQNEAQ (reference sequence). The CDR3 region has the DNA TGTGCCAGCAGTTTTAGGAATAGGGAGGAGCAGTACTTC. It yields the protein CASSFRNREEQYF.

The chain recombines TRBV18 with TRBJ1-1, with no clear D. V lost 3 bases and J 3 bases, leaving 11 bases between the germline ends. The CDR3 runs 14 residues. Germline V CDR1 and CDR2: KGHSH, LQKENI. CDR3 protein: CASSPEIGDTEAFF. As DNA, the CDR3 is TGTGCCAGCTCACCCGAGATAGGAGACACTGAAGCTTTCTTT.

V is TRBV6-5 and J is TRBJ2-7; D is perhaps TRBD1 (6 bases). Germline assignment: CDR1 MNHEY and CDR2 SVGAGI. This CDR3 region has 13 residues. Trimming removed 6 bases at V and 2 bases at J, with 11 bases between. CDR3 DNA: TGTGCCAGCAGAAGACAGGACACCTACGAGCAGTACTTC. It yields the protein CASRRQDTYEQYF.

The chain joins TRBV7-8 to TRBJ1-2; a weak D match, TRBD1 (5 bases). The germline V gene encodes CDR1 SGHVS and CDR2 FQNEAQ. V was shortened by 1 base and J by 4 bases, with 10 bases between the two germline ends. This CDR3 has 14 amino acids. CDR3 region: CASSLVQGVYGYTF. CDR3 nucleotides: TGTGCCAGCAGCTTAGTCCAGGGTGTCTATGGCTACACCTTC.

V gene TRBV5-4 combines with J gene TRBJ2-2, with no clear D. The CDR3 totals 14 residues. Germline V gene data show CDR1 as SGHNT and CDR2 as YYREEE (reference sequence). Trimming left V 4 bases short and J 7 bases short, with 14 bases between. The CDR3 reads CASSPRPLGGELFF. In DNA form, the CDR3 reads TGTGCCAGCAGCCCCCGGCCCCTGGGCGGGGAGCTGTTTTTT.

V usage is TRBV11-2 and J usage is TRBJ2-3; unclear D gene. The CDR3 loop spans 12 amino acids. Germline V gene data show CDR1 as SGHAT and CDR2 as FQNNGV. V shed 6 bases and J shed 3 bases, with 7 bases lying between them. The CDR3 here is CASRSSTDTQYF. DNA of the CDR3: TGTGCCAGCAGGTCGAGTACAGATACGCAGTATTTT.

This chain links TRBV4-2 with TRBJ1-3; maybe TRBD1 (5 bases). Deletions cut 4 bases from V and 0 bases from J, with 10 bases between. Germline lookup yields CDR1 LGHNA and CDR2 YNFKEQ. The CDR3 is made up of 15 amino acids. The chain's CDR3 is CASSLRDVSGNTIYF. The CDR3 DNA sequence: TGTGCCAGCAGCCTAAGGGACGTCTCTGGAAACACCATATATTTT.

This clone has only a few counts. CDR3 protein: CASSTGTPEQYF. The CDR3 nucleotides read TGTGCCAGTAGTACTGGGACACCCGAGCAGTACTTC. V and J are TRBV19 and TRBJ2-7, with a possible D match to TRBD1 (6 bases). CDR1 and CDR2 from the germline V gene are LNHDA and SQIVND (reference sequence). The V end lost 4 bases, the J end lost 6 bases, and 10 bases lay between the germline ends. CDR3 length: 12 amino acids.

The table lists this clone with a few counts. CDR3 bases: TGTGCCAGCAGCTTGGAACTGGGTTTTAACTATGGCTACACCTTC. This gives the protein CASSLELGFNYGYTF. The chain combines TRBV5-5 with TRBJ1-2; no clear D. The germline V gene has CDR1 SGHKS and CDR2 YYEKEE (reference sequence). V lost 0 bases and J lost 1, with 10 bases in between. The CDR3 length is 15 residues. The full variable domain, its missing parts supplied by reference TRBV5-5 and TRBJ1-2, is DAGVTQSPTHLIKTRGQQVTLRCSPISGHKSVSWYQQVLGQGPQFIFQYYEKEERGRGNFPDRFSARQFPNYSSELNVNALLLGDSALYLCASSLELGFNYGYTFGSGTRLTVV.

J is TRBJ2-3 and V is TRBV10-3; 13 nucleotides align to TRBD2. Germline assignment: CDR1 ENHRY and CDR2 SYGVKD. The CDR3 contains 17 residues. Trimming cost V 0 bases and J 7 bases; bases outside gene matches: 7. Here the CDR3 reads CAISESGRTSGRNTQYF. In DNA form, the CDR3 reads TGTGCCATCAGTGAGTCGGGTCGGACTAGCGGGAGAAATACGCAGTATTTT.

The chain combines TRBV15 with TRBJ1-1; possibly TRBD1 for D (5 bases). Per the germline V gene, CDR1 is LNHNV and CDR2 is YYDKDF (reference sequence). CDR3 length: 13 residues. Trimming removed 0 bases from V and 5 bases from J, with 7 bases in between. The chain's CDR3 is CATSRERGTEAFF. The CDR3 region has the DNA TGTGCCACCAGCAGAGAGCGGGGGACTGAAGCTTTCTTT.

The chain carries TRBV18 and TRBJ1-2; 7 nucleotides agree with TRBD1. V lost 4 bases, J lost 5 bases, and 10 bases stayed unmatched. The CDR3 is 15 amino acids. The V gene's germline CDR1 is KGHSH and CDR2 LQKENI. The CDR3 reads CASSQGTDEKYGYTF. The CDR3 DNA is TGTGCCAGCTCACAGGGGACAGATGAAAAATATGGCTACACCTTC.